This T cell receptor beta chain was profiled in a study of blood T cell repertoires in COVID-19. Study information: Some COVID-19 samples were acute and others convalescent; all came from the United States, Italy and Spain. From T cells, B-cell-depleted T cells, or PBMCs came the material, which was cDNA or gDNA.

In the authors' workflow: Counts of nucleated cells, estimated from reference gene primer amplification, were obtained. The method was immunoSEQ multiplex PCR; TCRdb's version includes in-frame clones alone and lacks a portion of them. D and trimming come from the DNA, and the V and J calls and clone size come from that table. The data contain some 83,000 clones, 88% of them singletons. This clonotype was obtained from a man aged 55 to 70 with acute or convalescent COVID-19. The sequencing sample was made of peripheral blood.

The CDR3 sequence: CASNPRQGGTEAFF. CDR3 nucleotides: TGTGCCAGCAACCCCAGACAGGGAGGCACTGAAGCTTTCTTT. The rearrangement links TRBV27 to TRBJ1-1; 7 positions match TRBD1. V dropped 7 bases and J dropped 4; count of bases not matched to a gene: 9. CDR1 MNHEY and CDR2 SMNVEV come from the germline V gene (reference sequence). CDR3 length: 14 amino acids.